These 7 T cell receptor beta chains share one sample of origin, sequenced in a study of shared clonotypes between healthy human individuals. Only CD45RO-negative cells positively selected for CCR7 counted as naive CD8 cells, so terminally differentiated effector memory CD45RA+ cells were excluded. Libraries were prepared by immunoSEQ multiplex PCR; TCRdb keeps only in-frame clonotypes and omits some of them. The sample has hundreds of thousands of clones, around 93% seen once. The sample comprised naive CD8+ T cells sorted from blood. The receptors here all came from a man aged 25 to 45 in good health.

As for this clone: This may arise from a read error, as a much more abundant clone is one base away. This chain links TRBV4-3 with TRBJ1-5, with unresolved D. Per the germline V gene, CDR1 is LGHNA and CDR2 is YSLEER. The CDR3 runs 15 residues. The V end was cut by 0 bases, the J end by 1 base, with 7 bases between. As DNA, the CDR3 is TGCGCCAGCAGCCAAGATTGGGGAAGCAATCAGCCCCAGCATTTT. It yields the protein CASSQDWGSNQPQHF.

J is TRBJ2-1 and V is TRBV11-2, with TRBD2 matching over 9 bases. The junction had 5 bases not matched to a gene; V was cut back by 1 base and J by 10 bases. Germline V gene data show CDR1 as SGHAT and CDR2 as FQNNGV. The CDR3 spans 14 residues. In nucleotides, the CDR3 is TGTGCCAGCAGCTTAGGAGCGGGAGGTTTCGAGCAGTTCTTC. Its translation: CASSLGAGGFEQFF.

The chain uses TRBV19 and TRBJ2-3, with D possibly matching TRBD2 (6 bases). The V end was cut by 0 bases, the J end by 7 bases, with 23 bases between. The CDR3 contains 18 residues. Germline V CDR1 and CDR2: LNHDA, SQIVND (reference sequence). The CDR3 region has the DNA TGTGCCAGTAGTATAGACTTTTCCCGCCGGCCGGGGGATCATACGCAGTATTTT. Translation: CASSIDFSRRPGDHTQYF.

V and J are TRBV30 and TRBJ2-1; 8 bases line up with TRBD2. The V gene end was trimmed by 5 bases and the J gene end by 3 bases; junction bases not matched to a gene: 6. The CDR3 consists of 14 residues. Germline assignment: CDR1 GTSNPN and CDR2 SVGIG (reference sequence). The CDR3 nucleotides are TGTGCCTGGGGAGCGGGAGCGGGCTACAATGAGCAGTTCTTC. As protein: CAWGAGAGYNEQFF.

This clone was observed a handful of times. The J gene is TRBJ1-5, the V gene TRBV7-8; the D gene is possibly TRBD1 (5 bases). The CDR3 runs to 15 residues. The V end was cut by 9 bases, the J end by 0 bases, with 15 bases between. From germline, CDR1 is SGHVS and CDR2 FQNEAQ. The DNA of the CDR3 is TGTGCCAGTACACTGGGGGGATATAGCAATCAGCCCCAGCATTTT. Protein product: CASTLGGYSNQPQHF.

The chain combines TRBV7-9 with TRBJ2-3, with 9 bases identical to TRBD1. V shed 6 bases, J shed 4 bases, and the junction held 8 bases outside the gene matches. This CDR3 comprises 15 residues. Per germline, CDR1 SEHNR and CDR2 FQNEAQ (reference sequence). CDR3 sequence (DNA): TGTGCCAGCAGGAATACAGGGGGCCGGGCAGATACGCAGTATTTT. Its protein product is CASRNTGGRADTQYF.

V is TRBV7-9 and J is TRBJ2-7; tentative D call: TRBD1 (6 bases). CDR1 and CDR2 (germline): SEHNR, FQNEAQ (reference sequence). Deletions cut 2 bases from V and 2 bases from J, with 16 bases between. This CDR3 comprises 16 residues. This CDR3 reads CASSLPSGQFTYEQYF. In DNA form, the CDR3 reads TGTGCCAGCAGCTTACCCAGTGGACAGTTTACCTACGAGCAGTACTTC.